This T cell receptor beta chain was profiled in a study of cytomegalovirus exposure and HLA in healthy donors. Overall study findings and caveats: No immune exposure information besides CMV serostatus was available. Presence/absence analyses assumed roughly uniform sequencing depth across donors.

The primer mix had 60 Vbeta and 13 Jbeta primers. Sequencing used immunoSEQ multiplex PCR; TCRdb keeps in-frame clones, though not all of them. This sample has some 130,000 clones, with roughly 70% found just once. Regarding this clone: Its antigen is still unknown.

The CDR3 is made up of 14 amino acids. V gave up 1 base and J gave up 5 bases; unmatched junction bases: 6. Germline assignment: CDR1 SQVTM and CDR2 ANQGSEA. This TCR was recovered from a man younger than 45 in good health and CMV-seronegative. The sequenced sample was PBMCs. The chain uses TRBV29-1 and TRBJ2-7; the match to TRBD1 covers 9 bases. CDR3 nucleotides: TGCAGCGTTGAAGGCGGGACAGGGTTCGACGAGCAGTACTTC. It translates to CSVEGGTGFDEQYF.